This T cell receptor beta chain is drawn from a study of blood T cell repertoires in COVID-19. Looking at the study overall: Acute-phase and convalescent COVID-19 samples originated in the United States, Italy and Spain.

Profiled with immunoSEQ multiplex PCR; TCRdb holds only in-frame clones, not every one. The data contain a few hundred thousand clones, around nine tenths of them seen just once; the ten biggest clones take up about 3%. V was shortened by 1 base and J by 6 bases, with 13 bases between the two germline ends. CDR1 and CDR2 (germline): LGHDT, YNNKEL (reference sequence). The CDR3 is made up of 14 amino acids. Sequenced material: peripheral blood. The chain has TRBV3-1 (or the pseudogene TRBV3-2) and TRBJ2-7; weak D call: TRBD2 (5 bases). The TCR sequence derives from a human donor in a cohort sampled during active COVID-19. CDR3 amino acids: CASSQATEAREQYF. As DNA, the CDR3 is TGTGCCAGCAGCCAAGCCACGGAGGCGCGCGAGCAGTACTTC.